Listed here are 9 T cell receptor beta chains from one sample, sequenced in a study of T cell responses to AZD1222 COVID-19 vaccine (dated by TCRdb to the early 2020s). Library creation used the immunoSEQ multiplex PCR assay. TCRdb retrieved this table from immuneACCESS and kept in-frame rearrangements only. Not all clones are present; in checked studies, unresolved V genes account for under half, and no reason is known for the remainder. This sample comprises about 110,000 clones, roughly 85% of them detected only once. The ten largest clonotypes hold roughly 5% of the sample. This sample's time point label indicates: about 28 days (+/-7) after the second vaccine dose. Sequences were derived from peripheral blood, sampled 28 days after the second AZD1222 dose. Receptors were obtained from an adult who received the AZD1222 COVID-19 vaccine.

CDR3 loop: CASLSGTTLGAFF. The CDR3 DNA reads as TGTGCCAGCTTATCCGGGACGACCCTCGGGGCTTTCTTT. J is TRBJ1-1 and V is TRBV2, with D possibly TRBD1 on 5 matching bases. Germline V gene lookup returns CDR1 SNHLY and CDR2 FYNNEI. The CDR3 spans 13 residues. V was trimmed by 8 bases and J by 11 bases, leaving 21 bases between them.

V is TRBV7-2 and J is TRBJ2-7; no firm D call. The V and J ends lost 1 base and 7 bases respectively, with 11 bases between them. The CDR3 totals 13 residues. In germline, CDR1 is SGHTA, CDR2 FQGNSA. CDR3 region: CASSLVSGSEQYF. The CDR3 nucleotides are TGTGCCAGCAGCTTAGTCTCTGGGTCGGAGCAGTACTTC.

This clone appeared once. The chain carries TRBV19 and TRBJ2-7; D call uncertain. With 5 bases removed from V and 2 bases from J, the gap between germline ends came to 16 bases. Germline V CDR1 and CDR2: LNHDA, SQIVND (reference sequence). The CDR3 loop spans 15 amino acids. In DNA, the CDR3 is TGTGCCAGTAGTCTCACACTGAATGAGGCCTACGAGCAGTACTTC. It yields the protein CASSLTLNEAYEQYF.

There are a few counts of this clone. The V call is TRBV6-2 or TRBV6-3, the J call TRBJ1-5; D unresolved. From germline, CDR1 is MNHEY and CDR2 SVGEGT. The CDR3 is 12 residues long. The V and J ends lost 3 bases and 4 bases respectively, with 4 bases between them. DNA of the CDR3: TGTGCCAGCAGTTATTGGAATCAGCCCCAGCATTTT. This translates into CASSYWNQPQHF.

The chain has TRBV6-5 and TRBJ2-5; 10 bases are shared with TRBD2. This CDR3 is built from 15 residues. Losses at the gene ends were 5 bases for V and 1 base for J; bases not matched to a gene: 4. Germline V CDR1 and CDR2: MNHEY, SVGAGI. The CDR3 protein is CASSPLAGRQETQYF. The CDR3 DNA sequence: TGTGCCAGCAGTCCACTAGCGGGGCGCCAAGAGACCCAGTACTTC.

The V and J genes are TRBV18 and TRBJ2-7, with D tentatively TRBD1 (5 bases). V lost 7 bases, J lost 5 bases, and 15 bases lay in between. Germline V gives CDR1 KGHSH, CDR2 LQKENI. The CDR3 totals 13 residues. The CDR3 region is CASLGAGKDEQYF. DNA for the CDR3: TGTGCCAGCTTAGGGGCAGGTAAAGACGAGCAGTACTTC.

This chain joins TRBV3-1 (or the pseudogene TRBV3-2) and TRBJ2-7; 9 bases are a match to TRBD1. The germline CDR1 and CDR2 sequences are LGHDT and YNNKEL (reference sequence). With 4 bases clipped from V and 3 bases from J, the junction kept 10 bases outside the gene matches. The CDR3 is made up of 16 amino acids. CDR3 sequence reads: CASSLMGQGSYYEQYF. For the CDR3, the DNA is TGTGCCAGCAGCCTCATGGGACAGGGAAGTTACTACGAGCAGTACTTC.

In DNA form, the CDR3 reads TGTGCCTGGAGTCCCGCCCCCTATGGCTACACCTTC. Translated: CAWSPAPYGYTF. This rearrangement joins TRBV30 to TRBJ1-2; unclear D gene. Trimming removed 2 bases at V and 4 bases at J, with 8 bases between. The CDR3 sequence is 12 residues long. Germline V gene sequence: CDR1 GTSNPN, CDR2 SVGIG (reference sequence).

Only one count was recorded for this clone. This chain links TRBV9 with TRBJ1-1; weak D call: TRBD1 (6 bases). The V gene lost 4 bases and the J gene lost 4 bases, with 14 bases spanning the gap. Germline CDR1 is SGDLS and CDR2 is YYNGEE. The CDR3 has 14 amino acids. This CDR3 reads CASSILTGGTEAFF. The CDR3 nucleotides are TGTGCCAGCAGCATACTGACAGGCGGCACTGAAGCTTTCTTT.